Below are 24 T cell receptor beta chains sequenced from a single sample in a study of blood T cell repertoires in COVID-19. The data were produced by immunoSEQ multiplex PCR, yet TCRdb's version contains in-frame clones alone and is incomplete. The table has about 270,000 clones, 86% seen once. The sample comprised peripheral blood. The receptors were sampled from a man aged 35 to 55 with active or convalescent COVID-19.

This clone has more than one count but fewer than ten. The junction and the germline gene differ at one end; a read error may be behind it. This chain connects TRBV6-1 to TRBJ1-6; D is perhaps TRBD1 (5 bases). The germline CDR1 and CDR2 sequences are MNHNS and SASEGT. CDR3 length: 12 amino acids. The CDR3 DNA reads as TGTGCCAGCAGGGAAGGGGCAGGCCCCCTCCACTTT. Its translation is CASREGAGPLHF.

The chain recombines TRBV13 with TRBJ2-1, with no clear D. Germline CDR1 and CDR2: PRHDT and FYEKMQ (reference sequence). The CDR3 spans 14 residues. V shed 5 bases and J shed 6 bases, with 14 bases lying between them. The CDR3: CASSQRPRSNEQFF. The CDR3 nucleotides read TGTGCCAGCAGCCAACGGCCAAGGAGCAATGAGCAGTTCTTC.

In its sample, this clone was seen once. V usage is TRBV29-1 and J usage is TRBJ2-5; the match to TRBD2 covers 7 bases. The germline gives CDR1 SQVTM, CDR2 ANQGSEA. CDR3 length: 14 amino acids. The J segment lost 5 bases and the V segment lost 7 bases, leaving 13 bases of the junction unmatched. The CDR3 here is CSALRTGGRETQYF. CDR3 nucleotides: TGCAGCGCCCTACGGACGGGGGGTCGGGAGACCCAGTACTTC.

CDR3 DNA: TGTGCCACCAGCAGAGAGGGTTGGACAGGGGGTACTGAAGCTTTCTTT. This gives the protein CATSREGWTGGTEAFF. V usage is TRBV15 and J usage is TRBJ1-1; 10 bases match TRBD1. Germline trimming cut 0 bases from V and 5 bases from J; bases unmatched to any gene: 6. The germline V gene has CDR1 LNHNV and CDR2 YYDKDF (reference sequence). The CDR3 is made up of 16 amino acids.

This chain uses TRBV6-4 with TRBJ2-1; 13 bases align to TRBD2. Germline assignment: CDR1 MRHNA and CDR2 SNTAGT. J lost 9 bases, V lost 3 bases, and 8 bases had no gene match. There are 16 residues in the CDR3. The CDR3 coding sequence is TGTGCCAGCAGTGATTCTACTAGCGGGGGGGCCAGTGAGCAGTTCTTC. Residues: CASSDSTSGGASEQFF.

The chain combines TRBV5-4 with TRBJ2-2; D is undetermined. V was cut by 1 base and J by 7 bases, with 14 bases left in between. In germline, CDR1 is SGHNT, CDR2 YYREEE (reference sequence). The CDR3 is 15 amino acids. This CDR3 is CASSLLGSPNGELFF. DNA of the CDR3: TGTGCCAGCAGCTTGCTGGGCTCTCCTAACGGGGAGCTGTTTTTT.

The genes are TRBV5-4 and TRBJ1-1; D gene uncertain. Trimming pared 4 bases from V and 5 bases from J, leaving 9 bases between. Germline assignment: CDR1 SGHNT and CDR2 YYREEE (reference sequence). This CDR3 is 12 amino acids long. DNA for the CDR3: TGTGCCAGCAGCAAGGGCGGGACTGAAGCTTTCTTT. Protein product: CASSKGGTEAFF. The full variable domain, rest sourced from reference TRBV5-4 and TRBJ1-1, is ETGVTQSPTHLIKTRGQQVTLRCSSQSGHNTVSWYQQALGQGPQFIFQYYREEENGRGNFPPRFSGLQFPNYSSELNVNALELDDSALYLCASSKGGTEAFFGQGTRLTVV.

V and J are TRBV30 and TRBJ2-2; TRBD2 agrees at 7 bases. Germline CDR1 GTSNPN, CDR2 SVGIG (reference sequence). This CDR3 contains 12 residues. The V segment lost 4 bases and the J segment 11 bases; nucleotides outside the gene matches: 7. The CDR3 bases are TGTGCCTGGAACGGCGGCGGGGGTGAGCTGTTTTTT. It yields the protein CAWNGGGGELFF. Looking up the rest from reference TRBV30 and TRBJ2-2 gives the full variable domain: SQTIHQWPATLVQPVGSPLSLECTVEGTSNPNLYWYRQAAGRGLQLLFYSVGIGQISSEVPQNLSASRPQDRQFILSSKKLLLSDSGFYLCAWNGGGGELFFGEGSRLTVL.

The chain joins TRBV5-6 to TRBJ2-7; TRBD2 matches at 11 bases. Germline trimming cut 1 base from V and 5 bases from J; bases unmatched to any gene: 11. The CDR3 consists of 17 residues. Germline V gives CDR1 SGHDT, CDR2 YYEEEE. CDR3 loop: CASSLRSALAGVNEQYF. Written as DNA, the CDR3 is TGTGCCAGCAGCTTGCGGTCTGCACTAGCGGGAGTAAACGAGCAGTACTTC. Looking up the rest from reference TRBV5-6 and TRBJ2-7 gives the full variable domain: DAGVTQSPTHLIKTRGQQVTLRCSPKSGHDTVSWYQQALGQGPQFIFQYYEEEERQRGNFPDRFSGHQFPNYSSELNVNALLLGDSALYLCASSLRSALAGVNEQYFGPGTRLTVT.

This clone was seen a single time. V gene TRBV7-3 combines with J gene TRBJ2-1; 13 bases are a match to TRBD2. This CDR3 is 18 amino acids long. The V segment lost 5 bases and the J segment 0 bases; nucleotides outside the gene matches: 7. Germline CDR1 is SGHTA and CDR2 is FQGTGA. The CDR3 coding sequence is TGTGCCAGCAGCGCGACTAGCGGGAGGACGAGCTCCTACAATGAGCAGTTCTTC. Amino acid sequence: CASSATSGRTSSYNEQFF.

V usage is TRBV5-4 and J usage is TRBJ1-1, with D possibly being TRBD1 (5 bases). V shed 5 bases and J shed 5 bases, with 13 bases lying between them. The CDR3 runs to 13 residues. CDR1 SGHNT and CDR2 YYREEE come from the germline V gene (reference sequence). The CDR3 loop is CASRMQGWTEAFF. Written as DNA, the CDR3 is TGTGCCAGCAGGATGCAGGGTTGGACTGAAGCTTTCTTT.

CDR3 coding DNA: TGTGCCACCAGTGATTCTAGCGGGAGTCGGGACATTCAGTACTTC. It yields the protein CATSDSSGSRDIQYF. This chain links TRBV24-1 with TRBJ2-4, with TRBD2 matching over 10 bases. The V and J ends lost 2 bases and 8 bases, in that order; junction bases with no gene match: 5. CDR1 KGHDR and CDR2 SFDVKD come from the germline V gene. This CDR3 comprises 15 residues.

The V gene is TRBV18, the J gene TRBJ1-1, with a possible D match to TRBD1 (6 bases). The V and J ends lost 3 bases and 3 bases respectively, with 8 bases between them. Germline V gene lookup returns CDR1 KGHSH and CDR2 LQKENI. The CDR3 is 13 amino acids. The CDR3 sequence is CASSPYRDTEAFF. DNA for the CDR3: TGTGCCAGCTCACCGTACAGGGACACTGAAGCTTTCTTT.

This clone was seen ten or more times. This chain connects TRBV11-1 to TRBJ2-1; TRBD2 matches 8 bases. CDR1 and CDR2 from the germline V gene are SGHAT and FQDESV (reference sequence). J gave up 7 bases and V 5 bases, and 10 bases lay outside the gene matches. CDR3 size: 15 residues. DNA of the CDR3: TGTGCCAGCAGCCCCTTACCGGGACTAGGAAATGAGCAGTTCTTC. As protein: CASSPLPGLGNEQFF.

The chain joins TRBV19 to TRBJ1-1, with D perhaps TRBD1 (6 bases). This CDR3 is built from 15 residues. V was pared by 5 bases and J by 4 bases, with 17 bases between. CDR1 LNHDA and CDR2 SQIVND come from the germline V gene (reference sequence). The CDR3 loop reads CASSATGASSTEAFF. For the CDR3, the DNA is TGTGCCAGTAGTGCGACAGGTGCCTCTTCCACTGAAGCTTTCTTT.

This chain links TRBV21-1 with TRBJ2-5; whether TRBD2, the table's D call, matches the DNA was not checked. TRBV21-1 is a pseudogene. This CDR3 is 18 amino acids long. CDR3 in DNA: TGTGCCAGCAGCCCCTGTGCCCTGGGGGGGTCACCCCAAGAGACCCAGTACTTC. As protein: CASSPCALGGSPQETQYF.

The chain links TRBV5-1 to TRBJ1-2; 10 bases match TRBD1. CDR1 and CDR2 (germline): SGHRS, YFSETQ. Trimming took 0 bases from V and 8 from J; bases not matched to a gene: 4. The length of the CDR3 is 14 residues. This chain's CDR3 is CASSLEGQGLGYTF. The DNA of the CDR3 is TGCGCCAGCAGCTTGGAGGGACAGGGGCTCGGCTACACCTTC. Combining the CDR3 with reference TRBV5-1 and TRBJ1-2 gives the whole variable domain KAGVTQTPRYLIKTRGQQVTLSCSPISGHRSVSWYQQTPGQGLQFLFEYFSETQRNKGNFPGRFSGRQFSNSRSEMNVSTLELGDSALYLCASSLEGQGLGYTFGSGTRLTVV.

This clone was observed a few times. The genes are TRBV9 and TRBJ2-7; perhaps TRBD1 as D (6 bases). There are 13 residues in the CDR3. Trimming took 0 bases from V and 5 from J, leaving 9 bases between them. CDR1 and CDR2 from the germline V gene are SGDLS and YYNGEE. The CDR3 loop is CASSVDSGDEQYF. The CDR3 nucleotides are TGTGCCAGCAGCGTAGACTCAGGGGACGAGCAGTACTTC.

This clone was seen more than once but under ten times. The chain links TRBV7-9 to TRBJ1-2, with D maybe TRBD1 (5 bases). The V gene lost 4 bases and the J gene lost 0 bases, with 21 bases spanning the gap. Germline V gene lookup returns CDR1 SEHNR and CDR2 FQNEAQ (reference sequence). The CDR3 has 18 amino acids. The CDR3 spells CASSSDVGREGANYGYTF. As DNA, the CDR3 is TGTGCCAGCAGCTCAGACGTTGGCAGGGAGGGAGCTAACTATGGCTACACCTTC. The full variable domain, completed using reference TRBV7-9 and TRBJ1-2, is DTGVSQNPRHKITKRGQNVTFRCDPISEHNRLYWYRQTLGQGPEFLTYFQNEAQLEKSRLLSDRFSAERPKGSFSTLEIQRTEQGDSAMYLCASSSDVGREGANYGYTFGSGTRLTVV.

The CDR3 coding sequence is TGTGCCAGCAGCTCGATCAGGGGGACCCGCTACGAGCAGTACTTC. It encodes CASSSIRGTRYEQYF. The chain uses TRBV11-2 and TRBJ2-7; TRBD1 aligns across 7 bases. The CDR3 runs 15 residues. With V trimmed by 4 bases and J by 3 bases, 9 bases remained unmatched. Germline V gives CDR1 SGHAT, CDR2 FQNNGV. The full variable domain, with the rest looked up from reference TRBV11-2 and TRBJ2-7, is EAGVAQSPRYKIIEKRQSVAFWCNPISGHATLYWYQQILGQGPKLLIQFQNNGVVDDSQLPKDRFSAERLKGVDSTLKIQPAKLEDSAVYLCASSSIRGTRYEQYFGPGTRLTVT.

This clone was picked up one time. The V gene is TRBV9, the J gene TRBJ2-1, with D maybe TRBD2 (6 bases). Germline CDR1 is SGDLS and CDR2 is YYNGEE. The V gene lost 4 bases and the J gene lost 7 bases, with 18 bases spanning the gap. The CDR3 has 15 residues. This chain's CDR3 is CASSLYREPLNEQFF. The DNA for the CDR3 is TGTGCCAGCAGCCTTTATCGGGAGCCTTTGAATGAGCAGTTCTTC.

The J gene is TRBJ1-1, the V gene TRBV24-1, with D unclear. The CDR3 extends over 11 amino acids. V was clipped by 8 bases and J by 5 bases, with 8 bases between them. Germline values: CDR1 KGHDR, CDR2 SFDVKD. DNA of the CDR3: TGTGCCACCAACAGTGGTACTGAAGCTTTCTTT. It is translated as CATNSGTEAFF.

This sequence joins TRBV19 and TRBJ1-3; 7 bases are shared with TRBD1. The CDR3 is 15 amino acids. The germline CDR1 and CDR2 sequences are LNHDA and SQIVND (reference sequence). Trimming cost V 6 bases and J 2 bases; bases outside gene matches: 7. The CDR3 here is CASRETGVAGNTIYF. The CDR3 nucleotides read TGTGCCAGTAGAGAAACAGGGGTCGCTGGAAACACCATATATTTT.

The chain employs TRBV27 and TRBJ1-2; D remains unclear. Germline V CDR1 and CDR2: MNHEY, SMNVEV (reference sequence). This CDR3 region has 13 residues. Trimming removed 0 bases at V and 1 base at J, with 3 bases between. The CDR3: CASSLSFNYGYTF. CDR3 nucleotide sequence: TGTGCCAGCAGTTTATCCTTTAACTATGGCTACACCTTC.